The 2 T cell receptor beta chains below come from one sample, sequenced in a study of radiation and T cells in renal cell carcinoma. Time point indicated: baseline pretreatment blood. Noted treatment: 15 Gy SBRT to primary tumor, nephrectomy 4 weeks later. Some clones are missing from TCRdb's copy, which holds only in-frame ones; the method was immunoSEQ multiplex PCR. Found here are more than 140,000 clones, less than 90% of them singletons; the top ten hold 20% to 25%. The sample consisted of blood, taken from a patient whose treatment included radiotherapy and nephrectomy. The receptors here all came from a woman between 50 and 59 years old with renal cell carcinoma.

The chain employs TRBV9 and TRBJ1-4; TRBD1 agrees at 7 bases. The CDR3 runs 14 residues. Per the germline V gene, CDR1 is SGDLS and CDR2 is YYNGEE. V was pared by 7 bases and J by 13 bases, with 16 bases of the junction left unmatched. The CDR3 sequence is CASSLGGTGEGLFF. The CDR3 DNA sequence: TGTGCCAGCTCCCTGGGGGGAACAGGGGAGGGACTGTTTTTT.

This clone turned up a few times. The J gene is TRBJ1-1, the V gene TRBV6-5; TRBD1 matches 7 bases. This CDR3 is 13 amino acids long. Germline-derived CDR1 and CDR2 are MNHEY and SVGAGI. Trimming at V came to 0 bases and at J to 10 bases, leaving 5 bases not matched to a gene. The CDR3 spells CASSYSQGDRAFF. The CDR3 bases are TGTGCCAGCAGTTACTCCCAGGGGGACAGAGCTTTCTTT.